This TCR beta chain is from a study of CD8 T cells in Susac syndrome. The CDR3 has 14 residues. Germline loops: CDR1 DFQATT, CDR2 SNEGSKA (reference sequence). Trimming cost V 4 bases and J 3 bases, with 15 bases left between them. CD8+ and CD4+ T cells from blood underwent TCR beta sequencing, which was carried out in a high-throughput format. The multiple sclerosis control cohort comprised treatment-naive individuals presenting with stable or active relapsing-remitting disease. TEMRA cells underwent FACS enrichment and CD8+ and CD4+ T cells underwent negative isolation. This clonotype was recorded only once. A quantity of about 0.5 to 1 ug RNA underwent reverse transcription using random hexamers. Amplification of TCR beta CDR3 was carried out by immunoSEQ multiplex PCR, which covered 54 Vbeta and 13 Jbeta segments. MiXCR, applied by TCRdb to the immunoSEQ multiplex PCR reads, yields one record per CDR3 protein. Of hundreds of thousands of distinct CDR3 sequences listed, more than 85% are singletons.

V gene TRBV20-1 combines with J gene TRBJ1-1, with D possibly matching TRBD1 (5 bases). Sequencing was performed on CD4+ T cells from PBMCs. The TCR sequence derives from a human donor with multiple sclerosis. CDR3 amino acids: CSAKVGWGHTEAFF. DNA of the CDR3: TGCAGTGCTAAGGTGGGCTGGGGACACACTGAAGCTTTCTTT.